The 5 T cell receptor beta chains below come from one sample, sequenced in a study of response to subunit inactivated influenza vaccine. TCRdb analysed the RT-PCR reads with MiXCR anew, one entry per CDR3 protein. The table includes 540,000 or so distinct CDR3 sequences, about an eighth detected once. The input for sequencing was PBMCs from blood, taken 40 to 50 days after vaccination. The receptors shown here come from a man aged 50 or older who received an inactivated influenza vaccine.

V usage is TRBV23-1 and J usage is TRBJ1-4, with D unresolved. TRBV23-1 is recorded as an ORF, its role being uncertain. There are 18 residues in the CDR3. V lost 1 base to trimming and J lost 0 bases, with 15 bases between them. The CDR3 loop is CASSQYCDGVATNEKLFF. The CDR3 DNA is TGCGCCAGCAGTCAATATTGTGACGGAGTTGCAACTAATGAAAAACTGTTTTTT.

The gene calls are TRBV28 and TRBJ2-7; perhaps TRBD2 as D (5 bases). The V and J ends lost 7 bases and 11 bases respectively, with 18 bases between them. Germline CDR1 and CDR2: MDHEN and SYDVKM. CDR3 length equals 12 residues. CDR3 region: CASTKSGRREYF. In DNA, the CDR3 is TGTGCCAGCACCAAAAGTGGGAGAAGGGAGTACTTC.

The rearrangement links TRBV15 to TRBJ2-5; 8 nucleotides line up with TRBD2. Losses at the gene ends were 3 bases for V and 5 bases for J; bases not matched to a gene: 5. Germline assignment: CDR1 LNHNV and CDR2 YYDKDF (reference sequence). The CDR3 runs 14 residues. CDR3 amino acids: CATSSGRARETQYF. As DNA, the CDR3 is TGTGCCACCAGCAGCGGGAGGGCCAGGGAGACCCAGTACTTC.

This clonotype was recorded many times. The chain uses TRBV5-1 and TRBJ2-2; 7 bases match TRBD2. Per the germline V gene, CDR1 is SGHRS and CDR2 is YFSETQ. The V gene end was trimmed by 4 bases and the J gene end by 6 bases; junction bases not matched to a gene: 6. The CDR3 length is 14 residues. The CDR3 spells CASSPGLSSGELFF. The DNA of the CDR3 is TGCGCCAGCAGCCCGGGACTAAGCTCCGGGGAGCTGTTTTTT.

In this sample, this clonotype turned up many times. This chain joins TRBV4-3 and TRBJ1-2; TRBD1 might be the D (6 bases). V was clipped by 0 bases and J by 0 bases, with 14 bases between them. This CDR3 contains 17 residues. Germline lookup yields CDR1 LGHNA and CDR2 YSLEER. CDR3 loop: CASSQDLSQGSNYGYTF. Written as DNA, the CDR3 is TGCGCCAGCAGCCAAGACCTAAGCCAGGGGTCTAACTATGGCTACACCTTC.